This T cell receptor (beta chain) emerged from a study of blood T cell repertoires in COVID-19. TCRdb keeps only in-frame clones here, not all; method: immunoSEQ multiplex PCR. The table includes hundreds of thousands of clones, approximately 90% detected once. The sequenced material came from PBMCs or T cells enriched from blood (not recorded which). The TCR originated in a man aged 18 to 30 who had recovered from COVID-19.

CDR3 amino acids: CSASRGSFSETQYF. The CDR3 DNA follows: TGCAGTGCTAGTCGAGGATCGTTTTCGGAGACCCAGTACTTC. This chain links TRBV20-1 with TRBJ2-5, with D unclear. The CDR3 is made up of 14 amino acids. In germline, CDR1 is DFQATT, CDR2 SNEGSKA (reference sequence). The germline V and J ends were trimmed by 3 bases and 5 bases, with 16 bases remaining between them.